A single T cell receptor beta chain is shown here with its context. Other DNA sequences within the sample encode an identical CDR3. The assay was immunoSEQ multiplex PCR, and TCRdb's table has in-frame clones only and misses some. The repertoire holds under 250,000 clones, 70% to 90% seen once, with over 1.3% in the top ten. The length of the CDR3 is 12 residues. V lost 5 bases, J lost 7 bases, and 11 bases lay in between. Germline CDR1 reads LNHDA; CDR2 reads SQIVND (reference sequence). The sample belongs to a study of blood T cell repertoires in COVID-19. What was sequenced was peripheral blood. This rearrangement joins TRBV19 to TRBJ1-1; D unresolved. The sequence was collected from a man older than 75 with acute or convalescent COVID-19. CDR3 protein: CASSPRDREAFF. CDR3 coding DNA: TGTGCCAGTAGTCCTAGAGACCGTGAAGCTTTCTTT.